Described below is a single T cell receptor beta chain sequence and its context. Sequence at one end of the junction differs from germline and may be a read error. In the original analysis: Reference gene primer amplification yielded estimated nucleated cell counts. This table comes from immunoSEQ multiplex PCR, and its TCRdb copy is limited to in-frame clones, with some not included. V and J calls and clone size are as listed in that table; D and trimming were resolved from the DNA. The data show under 20,000 clones, roughly three quarters seen once. Germline CDR1 is SGHAT and CDR2 is FQNNGV. The CDR3 runs 16 residues. These data originate in a study of blood T cell repertoires in COVID-19. Study background: Samples came from the United States, Italy and Spain, spanning acute and convalescent COVID-19. PBMCs, B-cell-depleted T cells, or T cells provided the cDNA or gDNA that made up the material.

The rearrangement joins TRBV11-2 to TRBJ1-4; D ambiguous. The TCR comes from a man in his fifties or sixties with acute or convalescent COVID-19. Sequences were obtained from peripheral blood. Here the CDR3 reads CASSLEVAAANEKLFF. CDR3 DNA: TGTGCCAGCAGCTTAGAGGTGGCAGCAGCTAATGAAAAACTATTTTTT.